This T cell receptor beta chain was documented in a study of cytomegalovirus exposure and HLA in healthy donors. It was with 60 Vbeta and 13 Jbeta primers that the PCR ran. Data came from immunoSEQ multiplex PCR; TCRdb stores just in-frame clones and leaves some out. The table records over 45,000 clones, over 75% of them present only once. A word on this clone: Antigen: not known.

This CDR3 is 13 amino acids long. Germline CDR1 SGHRS, CDR2 YFSETQ. Deletions cut 7 bases from V and 1 base from J, with 11 bases between. The study's findings and limits: Within an earlier analysis, most TCR beta V segments proved productive either about 87% or about 30% of the time.

Sequencing was carried out using PBMCs. This clonotype was sampled from a boy between 5 and 17 years old in good health and CMV-seropositive. The rearrangement uses TRBV5-1 and TRBJ1-1, with D unresolved. The CDR3 DNA is TGCGCCAGCGGCGGACGGGGGAACACTGAAGCTTTCTTT. Translation: CASGGRGNTEAFF.